These 4 T cell receptor beta chains were sequenced from one sample in a study of cytomegalovirus exposure and HLA in healthy donors. Use of 60 Vbeta and 13 Jbeta primers characterized the PCR. Measured with immunoSEQ multiplex PCR; TCRdb has only the in-frame clones, and not every one. Among over 150,000 clones listed, roughly 80% were seen once. The sample was PBMCs. These receptors all come from a man between 18 and 35 years old in good health and CMV-seronegative.

The chain is built from TRBV2 and TRBJ2-5; a weak D match, TRBD1 (6 bases). The germline gives CDR1 SNHLY, CDR2 FYNNEI. CDR3 length equals 14 residues. Trimming took off 6 bases at V and 3 bases at J, with 14 bases between the two ends. CDR3 DNA: TGTGCCAGCAGAGGACGACAGGCCAAAGAGACCCAGTACTTC. This sequence encodes CASRGRQAKETQYF. Looking up the rest from reference TRBV2 and TRBJ2-5 gives the full variable domain: EPEVTQTPSHQVTQMGQEVILRCVPISNHLYFYWYRQILGQKVEFLVSFYNNEISEKSEIFDDQFSVERPDGSNFTLKIRSTKLEDSAMYFCASRGRQAKETQYFGPGTRLLVL.

The V call is TRBV11-2, the J call TRBJ2-1; 7 bases are a match to TRBD2. CDR1 SGHAT and CDR2 FQNNGV come from the germline V gene. Trimming removed 4 bases from V and 1 base from J; junction bases left unmatched: 7. The CDR3 runs to 16 residues. The CDR3 sequence: CASSSRLAQSYNEQFF. CDR3 in DNA: TGTGCCAGCAGCTCCAGACTAGCACAATCCTACAATGAGCAGTTCTTC.

This chain joins TRBV4-3 and TRBJ2-2; 9 bases are a match to TRBD1. The CDR3 has 18 residues. Per the germline V gene, CDR1 is LGHNA and CDR2 is YSLEER. Trimming at V came to 0 bases and at J to 7 bases, leaving 12 bases not matched to a gene. DNA of the CDR3: TGCGCCAGCAGCCAAGATGGGCCTGGGACAGGGTTTGACGGGGAGCTGTTTTTT. As protein: CASSQDGPGTGFDGELFF.

A word on this clone: Other DNA sequences from this sample encode an identical CDR3 as well. V usage is TRBV27 and J usage is TRBJ2-1, with D perhaps TRBD2 (5 bases). The CDR3 is 14 amino acids. The germline V and J ends were trimmed by 7 bases and 0 bases, with 10 bases remaining between them. CDR1 and CDR2 from the germline V gene are MNHEY and SMNVEV (reference sequence). CDR3 DNA sequence: TGTGCCAGCAAGGGTGGGAGCTCCTACAATGAGCAGTTCTTC. Amino acid sequence: CASKGGSSYNEQFF.